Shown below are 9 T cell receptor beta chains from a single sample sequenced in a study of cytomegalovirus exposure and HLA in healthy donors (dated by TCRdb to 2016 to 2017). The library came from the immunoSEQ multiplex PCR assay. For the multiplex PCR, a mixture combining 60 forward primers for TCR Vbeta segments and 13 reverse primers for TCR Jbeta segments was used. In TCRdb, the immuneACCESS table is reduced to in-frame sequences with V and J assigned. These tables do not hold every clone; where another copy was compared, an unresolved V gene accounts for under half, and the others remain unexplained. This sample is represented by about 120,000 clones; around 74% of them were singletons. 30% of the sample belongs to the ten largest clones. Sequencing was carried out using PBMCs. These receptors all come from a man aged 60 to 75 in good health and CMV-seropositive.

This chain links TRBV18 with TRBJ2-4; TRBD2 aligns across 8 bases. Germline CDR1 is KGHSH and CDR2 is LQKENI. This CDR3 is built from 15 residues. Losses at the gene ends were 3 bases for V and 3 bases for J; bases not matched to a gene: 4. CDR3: CASSPGGAGKNIQYF. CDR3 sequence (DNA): TGTGCCAGCTCACCCGGGGGGGCAGGCAAAAACATTCAGTACTTC.

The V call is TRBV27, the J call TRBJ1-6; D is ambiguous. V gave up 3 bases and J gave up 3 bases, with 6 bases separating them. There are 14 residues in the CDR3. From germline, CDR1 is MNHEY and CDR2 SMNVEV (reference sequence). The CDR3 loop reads CASSFPGYNSPLHF. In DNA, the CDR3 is TGTGCCAGCAGTTTTCCAGGCTATAATTCACCCCTCCACTTT.

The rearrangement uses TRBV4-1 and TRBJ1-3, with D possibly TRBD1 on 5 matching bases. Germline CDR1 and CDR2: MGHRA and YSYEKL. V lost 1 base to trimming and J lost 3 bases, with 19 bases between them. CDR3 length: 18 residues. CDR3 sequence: CASSQGRGGLEFGNTIYF. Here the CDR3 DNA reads TGCGCCAGCAGCCAAGGACGCGGGGGTCTAGAATTTGGAAACACCATATATTTT.

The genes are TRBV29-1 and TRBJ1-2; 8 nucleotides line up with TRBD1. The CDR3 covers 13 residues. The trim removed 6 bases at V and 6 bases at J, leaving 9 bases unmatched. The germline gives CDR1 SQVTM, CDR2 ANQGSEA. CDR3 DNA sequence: TGCAGCGTCCCCAGGACAGGGTTCAATGGCTACACCTTC. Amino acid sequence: CSVPRTGFNGYTF.

The CDR3 sequence is CASSFQIGQEMYEQYF. DNA for the CDR3: TGTGCCAGCAGCTTTCAGATAGGACAGGAAATGTACGAGCAGTACTTC. This chain connects TRBV11-1 to TRBJ2-7, with 7 positions matching TRBD1. This CDR3 comprises 16 residues. Germline V gene sequence: CDR1 SGHAT, CDR2 FQDESV (reference sequence). The J segment lost 4 bases and the V segment lost 3 bases, leaving 12 bases of the junction unmatched.

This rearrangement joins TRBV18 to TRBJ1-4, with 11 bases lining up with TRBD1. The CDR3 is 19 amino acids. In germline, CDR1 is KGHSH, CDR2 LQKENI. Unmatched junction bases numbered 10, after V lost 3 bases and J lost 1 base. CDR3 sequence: CASSPDGTGGLGTNEKLFF. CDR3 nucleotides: TGTGCCAGCTCACCGGATGGGACAGGGGGACTCGGAACTAATGAAAAACTGTTTTTT. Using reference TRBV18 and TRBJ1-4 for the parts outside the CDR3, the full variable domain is NAGVMQNPRHLVRRRGQEARLRCSPMKGHSHVYWYRQLPEEGLKFMVYLQKENIIDESGMPKERFSAEFPKEGPSILRIQQVVRGDSAAYFCASSPDGTGGLGTNEKLFFGSGTQLSVL.

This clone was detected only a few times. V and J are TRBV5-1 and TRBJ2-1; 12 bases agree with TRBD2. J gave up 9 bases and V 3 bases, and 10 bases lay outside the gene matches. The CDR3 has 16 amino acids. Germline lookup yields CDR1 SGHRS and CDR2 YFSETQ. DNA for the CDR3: TGCGCCAGCAGCTCCCCGACTAGCGGGAGTTGGAGTGAGCAGTTCTTC. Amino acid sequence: CASSSPTSGSWSEQFF.

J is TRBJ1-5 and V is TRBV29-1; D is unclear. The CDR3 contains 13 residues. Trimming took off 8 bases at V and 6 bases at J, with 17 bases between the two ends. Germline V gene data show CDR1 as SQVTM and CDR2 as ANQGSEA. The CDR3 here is CSPTVLRVQPQHF. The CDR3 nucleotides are TGCAGCCCGACTGTGCTGAGAGTTCAGCCCCAGCATTTT.

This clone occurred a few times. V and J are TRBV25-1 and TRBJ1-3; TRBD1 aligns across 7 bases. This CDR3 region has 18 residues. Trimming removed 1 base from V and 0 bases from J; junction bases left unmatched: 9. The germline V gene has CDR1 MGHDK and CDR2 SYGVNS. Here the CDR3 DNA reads TGTGCCAGCAGTGAATCGGTAGGGGGCTCCTTCTCTGGAAACACCATATATTTT. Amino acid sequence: CASSESVGGSFSGNTIYF.